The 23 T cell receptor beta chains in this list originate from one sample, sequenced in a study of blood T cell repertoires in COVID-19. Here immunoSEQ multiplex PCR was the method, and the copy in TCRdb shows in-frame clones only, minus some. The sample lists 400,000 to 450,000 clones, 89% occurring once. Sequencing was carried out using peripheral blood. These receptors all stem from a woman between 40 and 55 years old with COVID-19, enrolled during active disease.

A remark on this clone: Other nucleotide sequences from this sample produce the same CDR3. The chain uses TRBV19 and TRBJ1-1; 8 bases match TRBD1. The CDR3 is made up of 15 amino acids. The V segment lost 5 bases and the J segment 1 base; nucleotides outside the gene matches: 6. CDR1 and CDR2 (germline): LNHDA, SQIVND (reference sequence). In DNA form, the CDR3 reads TGTGCCAGTAGTCCCAGAGGACAGGGGAACACTGAAGCTTTCTTT. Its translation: CASSPRGQGNTEAFF.

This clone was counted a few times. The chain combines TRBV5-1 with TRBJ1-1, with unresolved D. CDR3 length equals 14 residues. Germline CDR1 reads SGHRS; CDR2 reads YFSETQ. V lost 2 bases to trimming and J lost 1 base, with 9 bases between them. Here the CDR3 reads CASSLNAENTEAFF. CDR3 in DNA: TGCGCCAGCAGCTTAAACGCAGAGAACACTGAAGCTTTCTTT.

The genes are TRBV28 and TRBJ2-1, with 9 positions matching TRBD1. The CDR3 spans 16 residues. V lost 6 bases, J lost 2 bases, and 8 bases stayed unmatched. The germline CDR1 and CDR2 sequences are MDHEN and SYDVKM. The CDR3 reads CASRTPGTGPYNEQFF. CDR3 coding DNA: TGTGCCAGCAGAACCCCCGGGACAGGGCCCTACAATGAGCAGTTCTTC.

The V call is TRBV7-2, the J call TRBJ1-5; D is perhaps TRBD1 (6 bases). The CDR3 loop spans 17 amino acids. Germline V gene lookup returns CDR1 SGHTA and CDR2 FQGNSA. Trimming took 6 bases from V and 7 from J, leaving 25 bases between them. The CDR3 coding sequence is TGTGCCAGCAGTCTAGGGTTAACGGACAGCGGTTACCAGCCCCAGCATTTT. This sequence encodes CASSLGLTDSGYQPQHF.

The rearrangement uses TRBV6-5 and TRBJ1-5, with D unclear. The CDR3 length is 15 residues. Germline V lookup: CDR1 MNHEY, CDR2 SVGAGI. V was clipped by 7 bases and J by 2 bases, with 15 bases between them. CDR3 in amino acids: CASTLSRRGNQPQHF. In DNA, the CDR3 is TGTGCCAGCACCCTAAGCAGGCGGGGCAATCAGCCCCAGCATTTT.

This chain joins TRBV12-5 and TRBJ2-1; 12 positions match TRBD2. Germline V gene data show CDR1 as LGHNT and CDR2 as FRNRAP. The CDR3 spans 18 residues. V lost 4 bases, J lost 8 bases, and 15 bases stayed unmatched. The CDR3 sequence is CASGYAGLLAGGPYEQFF. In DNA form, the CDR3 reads TGTGCTAGTGGTTATGCAGGACTTCTAGCGGGAGGGCCTTATGAGCAGTTCTTC.

CDR3 DNA: TGTGCCAGCAGTTTCCGAGGACAGGGGGAGTTCTTC. Protein sequence: CASSFRGQGEFF. The V gene is TRBV12-3 or TRBV12-4, the J gene TRBJ2-1, with 10 bases fitting TRBD1. V gave up 3 bases and J gave up 14 bases; unmatched junction bases: 4. CDR3 length: 12 residues.

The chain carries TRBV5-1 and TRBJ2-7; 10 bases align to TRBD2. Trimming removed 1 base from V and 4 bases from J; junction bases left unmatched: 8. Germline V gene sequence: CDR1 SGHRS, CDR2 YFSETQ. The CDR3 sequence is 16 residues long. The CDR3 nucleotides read TGCGCCAGCAGCTTGCGGCTAGCGGGAGTCGAGTACGAGCAGTACTTC. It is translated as CASSLRLAGVEYEQYF.

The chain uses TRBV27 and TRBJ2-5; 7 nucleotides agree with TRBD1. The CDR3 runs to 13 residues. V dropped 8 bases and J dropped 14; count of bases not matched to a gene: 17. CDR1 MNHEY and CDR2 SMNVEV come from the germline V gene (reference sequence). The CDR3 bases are TGTGCCAGCTCGAGAGGGACAGCTGAGGGTCCTTACTTC. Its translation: CASSRGTAEGPYF.

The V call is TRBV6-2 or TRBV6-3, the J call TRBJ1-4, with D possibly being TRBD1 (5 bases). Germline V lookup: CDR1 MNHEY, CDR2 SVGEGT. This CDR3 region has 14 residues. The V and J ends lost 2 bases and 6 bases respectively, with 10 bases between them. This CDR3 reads CASSYGARDEKLFF. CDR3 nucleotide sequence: TGTGCCAGCAGTTACGGGGCCAGGGATGAAAAACTGTTTTTT.

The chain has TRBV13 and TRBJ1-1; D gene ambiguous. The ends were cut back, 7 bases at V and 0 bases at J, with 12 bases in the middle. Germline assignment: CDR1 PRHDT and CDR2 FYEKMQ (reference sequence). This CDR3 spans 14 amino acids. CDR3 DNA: TGTGCCAGCATAAATGCCGCGATGAACACTGAAGCTTTCTTT. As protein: CASINAAMNTEAFF.

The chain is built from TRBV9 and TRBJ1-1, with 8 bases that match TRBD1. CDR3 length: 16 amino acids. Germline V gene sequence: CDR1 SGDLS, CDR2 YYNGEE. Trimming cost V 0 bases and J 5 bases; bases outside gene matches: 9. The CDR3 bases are TGTGCCAGCAGCGTAGGCTCAGGGGGCTTGGGGACTGAAGCTTTCTTT. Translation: CASSVGSGGLGTEAFF.

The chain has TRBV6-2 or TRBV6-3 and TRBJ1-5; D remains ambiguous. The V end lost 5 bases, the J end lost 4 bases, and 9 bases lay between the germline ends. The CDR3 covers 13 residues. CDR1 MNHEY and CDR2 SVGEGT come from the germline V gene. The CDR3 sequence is CASSLYANQPQHF. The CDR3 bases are TGTGCCAGCAGTCTCTACGCGAATCAGCCCCAGCATTTT.

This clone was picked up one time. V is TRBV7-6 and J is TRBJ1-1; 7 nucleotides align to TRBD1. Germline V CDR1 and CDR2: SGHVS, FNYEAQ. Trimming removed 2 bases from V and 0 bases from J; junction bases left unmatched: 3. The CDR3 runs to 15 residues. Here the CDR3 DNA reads TGTGCCAGCAGCTTACCAGGGGGGATGAACACTGAAGCTTTCTTT. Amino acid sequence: CASSLPGGMNTEAFF.

CDR3 sequence (DNA): TGTGCCAGCAGGACCTACAGGGGGCTCACTGAAGCTTTCTTT. This encodes CASRTYRGLTEAFF. V and J are TRBV27 and TRBJ1-1; 9 bases align to TRBD1. In germline, CDR1 is MNHEY, CDR2 SMNVEV (reference sequence). The CDR3 extends over 14 amino acids. J gave up 4 bases and V 6 bases, and 6 bases lay outside the gene matches.

CDR3 amino acids: CASSPRTGGYGYTF. The CDR3 DNA follows: TGTGCCAGCAGCCCCAGGACAGGGGGGTATGGCTACACCTTC. This chain uses TRBV3-1 (or the pseudogene TRBV3-2) with TRBJ1-2, with 10 bases that match TRBD1. Trimming took 4 bases from V and 5 from J; bases not matched to a gene: 4. The germline CDR1 and CDR2 sequences are LGHDT and YNNKEL (reference sequence). CDR3 length equals 14 residues.

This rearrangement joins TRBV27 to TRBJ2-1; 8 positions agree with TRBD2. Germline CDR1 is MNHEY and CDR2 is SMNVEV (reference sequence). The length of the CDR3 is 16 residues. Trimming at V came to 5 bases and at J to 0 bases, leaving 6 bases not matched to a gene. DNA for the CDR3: TGTGCCAGCAGTATCGACGGGGGGGTCTCCTACAATGAGCAGTTCTTC. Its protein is CASSIDGGVSYNEQFF.

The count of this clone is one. The CDR3 bases are TGTGCCAGCAGCGACGGGAGGGTTGAAGCTTTCTTT. Translated: CASSDGRVEAFF. The chain combines TRBV5-5 with TRBJ1-1; D is ambiguous. The CDR3 is made up of 12 amino acids. Germline CDR1 reads SGHKS; CDR2 reads YYEKEE (reference sequence). Trimming pared 4 bases from V and 7 bases from J, leaving 11 bases between.

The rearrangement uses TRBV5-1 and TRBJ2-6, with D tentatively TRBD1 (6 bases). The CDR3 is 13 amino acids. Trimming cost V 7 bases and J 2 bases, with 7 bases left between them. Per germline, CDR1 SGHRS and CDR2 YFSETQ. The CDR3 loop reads CASWGPGANVLTF. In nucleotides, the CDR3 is TGCGCCAGCTGGGGGCCTGGGGCCAACGTCCTGACTTTC.

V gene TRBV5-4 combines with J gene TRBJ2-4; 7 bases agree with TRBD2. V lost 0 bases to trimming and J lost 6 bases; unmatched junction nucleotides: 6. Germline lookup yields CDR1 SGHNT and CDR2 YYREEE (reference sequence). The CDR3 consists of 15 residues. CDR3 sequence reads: CASSLEGGRINIQYF. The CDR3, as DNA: TGTGCCAGCAGCTTGGAGGGCGGGAGAATAAACATTCAGTACTTC.

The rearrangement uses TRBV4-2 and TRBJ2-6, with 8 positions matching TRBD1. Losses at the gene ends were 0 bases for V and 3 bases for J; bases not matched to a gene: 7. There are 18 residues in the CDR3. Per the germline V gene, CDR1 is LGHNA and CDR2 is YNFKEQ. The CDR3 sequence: CASSQDYAGGFGANVLTF. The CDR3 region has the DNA TGTGCCAGCAGCCAAGATTATGCAGGGGGCTTTGGGGCCAACGTCCTGACTTTC.

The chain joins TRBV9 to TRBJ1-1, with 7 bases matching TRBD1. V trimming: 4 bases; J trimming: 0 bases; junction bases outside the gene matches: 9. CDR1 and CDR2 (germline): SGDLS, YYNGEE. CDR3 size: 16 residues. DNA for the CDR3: TGTGCCAGCAGCCCCCTAGGGACAGCCTTGAACACTGAAGCTTTCTTT. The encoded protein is CASSPLGTALNTEAFF.

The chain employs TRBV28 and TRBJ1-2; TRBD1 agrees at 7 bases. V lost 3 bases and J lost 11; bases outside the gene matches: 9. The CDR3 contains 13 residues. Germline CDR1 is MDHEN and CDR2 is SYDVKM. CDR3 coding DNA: TGTGCCAGCAGTTTTACCCCGACAGGGCGGTACACCTTC. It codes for CASSFTPTGRYTF.